This entry lists 27 T cell receptor beta chains sequenced from one sample in a study of cytomegalovirus exposure and HLA in healthy donors. The protocol was immunoSEQ multiplex PCR, while the TCRdb copy is restricted to in-frame clones and leaves out a portion. In the table there are tens of thousands of clones, roughly 94% of which are singletons. Sequencing used PBMCs. The receptors originated from a man aged 18 to 29 in good health and CMV-seropositive.

The chain combines TRBV6-4 with TRBJ2-3; no firm D call. Germline V gene data show CDR1 as MRHNA and CDR2 as SNTAGT. The CDR3 covers 14 residues. Trimming removed 3 bases from V and 2 bases from J, with 9 bases in between. This chain's CDR3 is CASSEMLSTDTQYF. For the CDR3, the DNA is TGTGCCAGCAGTGAAATGCTATCCACAGATACGCAGTATTTT.

This sequence joins TRBV19 and TRBJ2-5; TRBD2 matches at 7 bases. The CDR3 loop spans 15 amino acids. CDR1 is LNHDA, CDR2 SQIVND, per germline (reference sequence). V was pared by 0 bases and J by 5 bases, with 6 bases of the junction left unmatched. The CDR3 bases are TGTGCCAGTAGTATAGATGCGGGAGTTGGTGAGACCCAGTACTTC. This gives the protein CASSIDAGVGETQYF.

This clone has a single count. This sequence joins TRBV10-2 and TRBJ1-5; D remains unclear. Trimming stripped 2 bases from V and 7 bases from J, with 6 bases between. The CDR3 runs to 12 residues. Germline V gene lookup returns CDR1 WSHSY and CDR2 SAAADI. In DNA, the CDR3 is TGCGCCAGCAGTGAGGGAGGACAGCCCCAGCATTTT. Protein: CASSEGGQPQHF.

The CDR3 sequence is CASSPGTSVTTGELFF. DNA for the CDR3: TGTGCCAGCAGCCCCGGGACTAGCGTTACTACCGGGGAGCTGTTTTTT. The chain joins TRBV9 to TRBJ2-2; 10 bases are shared with TRBD2. The CDR3 is 16 amino acids. Germline assignment: CDR1 SGDLS and CDR2 YYNGEE. V dropped 4 bases and J dropped 5; count of bases not matched to a gene: 8.

The chain uses TRBV5-1 and TRBJ2-6; no definite D call. This CDR3 comprises 15 residues. Trimming cost V 3 bases and J 1 base, with 8 bases left between them. From germline, CDR1 is SGHRS and CDR2 YFSETQ. For the CDR3, the DNA is TGCGCCAGCAGCTCCACTACTTCTGGGGCCAACGTCCTGACTTTC. Translation gives CASSSTTSGANVLTF.

The chain employs TRBV5-1 and TRBJ1-2; weak D call: TRBD1 (5 bases). V was clipped by 2 bases and J by 6 bases, with 26 bases between them. There are 18 residues in the CDR3. In germline, CDR1 is SGHRS, CDR2 YFSETQ. DNA for the CDR3: TGCGCCAGCAGCTTAATTCCACCAGGGAAACTCCAAATCGATGGCTACACCTTC. This encodes CASSLIPPGKLQIDGYTF.

V usage is TRBV7-3 and J usage is TRBJ2-2; 9 positions match TRBD2. Germline V gene data show CDR1 as SGHTA and CDR2 as FQGTGA. The CDR3 covers 16 residues. The ends lost 2 bases at V and 4 bases at J; junction bases unmatched: 5. This chain's CDR3 is CASSLLAGGGTGELFF. CDR3 DNA sequence: TGTGCCAGCAGCTTACTCGCGGGAGGGGGCACCGGGGAGCTGTTTTTT.

V gene TRBV27 combines with J gene TRBJ2-3; 9 nucleotides match TRBD1. Germline lookup yields CDR1 MNHEY and CDR2 SMNVEV (reference sequence). V shed 2 bases and J 0 bases; nucleotides not matched to a gene: 9. This CDR3 region has 18 residues. This chain's CDR3 is CASSLRDRVGESTDTQYF. The CDR3 DNA reads as TGTGCCAGCAGTTTAAGGGACAGGGTTGGTGAAAGCACAGATACGCAGTATTTT.

The rearrangement uses TRBV5-6 and TRBJ2-7; unclear D gene. The ends were cut back, 8 bases at V and 0 bases at J, with 12 bases in the middle. The CDR3 totals 13 residues. Germline assignment: CDR1 SGHDT and CDR2 YYEEEE. The CDR3 protein is CASTHEHSYEQYF. In nucleotides, the CDR3 is TGTGCCAGTACCCATGAGCACTCCTACGAGCAGTACTTC.

The V gene is TRBV30, the J gene TRBJ1-2; D unresolved. Germline V gives CDR1 GTSNPN, CDR2 SVGIG (reference sequence). This CDR3 is built from 14 residues. The ends were cut back, 3 bases at V and 3 bases at J, with 14 bases in the middle. The CDR3 sequence is CAWSGYYLDYGYTF. CDR3 nucleotide sequence: TGTGCCTGGAGCGGTTACTACCTTGACTATGGCTACACCTTC.

This chain connects TRBV7-9 to TRBJ2-1; a possible D gene is TRBD1 (5 bases). V was clipped by 2 bases and J by 0 bases, with 11 bases between them. This CDR3 has 16 residues. Germline V lookup: CDR1 SEHNR, CDR2 FQNEAQ (reference sequence). The DNA for the CDR3 is TGTGCCAGCAGCTTACAGGGCGGTTACTCCTACAATGAGCAGTTCTTC. It yields the protein CASSLQGGYSYNEQFF. The full variable domain, rest sourced from reference TRBV7-9 and TRBJ2-1, is DTGVSQNPRHKITKRGQNVTFRCDPISEHNRLYWYRQTLGQGPEFLTYFQNEAQLEKSRLLSDRFSAERPKGSFSTLEIQRTEQGDSAMYLCASSLQGGYSYNEQFFGPGTRLTVL.

The chain is built from TRBV6-5 and TRBJ2-1; 13 nucleotides align to TRBD2. The V gene end was trimmed by 5 bases and the J gene end by 7 bases; junction bases not matched to a gene: 5. CDR3 length: 15 residues. In germline, CDR1 is MNHEY, CDR2 SVGAGI. DNA for the CDR3: TGTGCCAGCAGTCCCGGGACTAGCGGGGCTAATGAGCAGTTCTTC. It encodes CASSPGTSGANEQFF.

The rearrangement joins TRBV7-3 to TRBJ2-1, with D maybe TRBD2 (5 bases). Germline V gene data show CDR1 as SGHTA and CDR2 as FQGTGA. V was cut by 2 bases and J by 0 bases, with 8 bases left in between. There are 15 residues in the CDR3. CDR3: CASSLGSGSYNEQFF. The DNA of the CDR3 is TGTGCCAGCAGCTTAGGGAGCGGCTCCTACAATGAGCAGTTCTTC.

The rearrangement uses TRBV19 and TRBJ2-5, with D possibly being TRBD2 (6 bases). The CDR3 loop spans 15 amino acids. Looked up from germline, CDR1 is LNHDA and CDR2 is SQIVND (reference sequence). Trimming removed 1 base at V and 4 bases at J, with 13 bases between. The CDR3 DNA follows: TGTGCCAGTAGTATAGCGAATAGCGGTGGAGAGACCCAGTACTTC. This codes for CASSIANSGGETQYF.

J is TRBJ2-1 and V is TRBV30; 8 bases map to TRBD2. Germline V gives CDR1 GTSNPN, CDR2 SVGIG (reference sequence). Germline trimming cut 5 bases from V and 8 bases from J; bases unmatched to any gene: 5. The CDR3 runs to 12 residues. The CDR3: CAWGQAGDEQFF. In nucleotides, the CDR3 is TGTGCCTGGGGCCAAGCGGGGGATGAGCAGTTCTTC.

J is TRBJ2-4 and V is TRBV19; D call uncertain. V lost 0 bases and J lost 0, with 15 bases in between. The V gene's germline CDR1 is LNHDA and CDR2 SQIVND (reference sequence). CDR3 length equals 18 residues. The CDR3 DNA reads TGTGCCAGTAGTATAGAGAACAGCTTTTCTTCAGCCAAAAACATTCAGTACTTC. It encodes CASSIENSFSSAKNIQYF.

This clone was detected once. The rearrangement links TRBV7-9 to TRBJ2-7; TRBD1 matches at 12 bases. Germline V gene data show CDR1 as SEHNR and CDR2 as FQNEAQ (reference sequence). The J segment lost 0 bases and the V segment lost 5 bases, leaving 5 bases of the junction unmatched. CDR3 length: 16 amino acids. The CDR3 sequence: CASSIGTGGGSYEQYF. The CDR3 nucleotides read TGTGCCAGCAGCATTGGGACAGGGGGCGGCTCCTACGAGCAGTACTTC.

This chain uses TRBV6-1 with TRBJ2-5; weak D call: TRBD1 (6 bases). The CDR3 extends over 13 amino acids. The V gene's germline CDR1 is MNHNS and CDR2 SASEGT. V lost 7 bases and J lost 4, with 13 bases in between. The chain's CDR3 is CASTRGFGETQYF. CDR3 coding DNA: TGTGCCAGCACCAGGGGTTTTGGAGAGACCCAGTACTTC.

This rearrangement joins TRBV9 to TRBJ2-2; D is perhaps TRBD2 (5 bases). V was pared by 1 base and J by 6 bases, with 7 bases between. CDR1 is SGDLS and CDR2 is YYNGEE in the germline V gene. CDR3 size: 13 residues. This chain's CDR3 is CASSVSGSGELFF. CDR3 in DNA: TGTGCCAGCAGCGTATCGGGGTCCGGGGAGCTGTTTTTT.

The chain joins TRBV28 to TRBJ1-1, with D possibly matching TRBD1 (5 bases). This CDR3 is 12 amino acids long. Per the germline V gene, CDR1 is MDHEN and CDR2 is SYDVKM. V dropped 6 bases and J dropped 11 bases, with 16 bases sitting between them. CDR3 region: CASRVPFRGAFF. Here the CDR3 DNA reads TGTGCCAGCAGGGTTCCTTTCCGGGGGGCTTTCTTT.

The chain has TRBV6-6 and TRBJ2-1; 7 bases agree with TRBD1. The CDR3 loop spans 13 amino acids. The trim removed 5 bases at V and 11 bases at J, leaving 9 bases unmatched. Germline V CDR1 and CDR2: MNHNY, SVGAGI (reference sequence). Here the CDR3 DNA reads TGTGCCAGCAGTCAGACACAGGGGAATAAGCAGTTCTTC. This gives the protein CASSQTQGNKQFF.

This clone was seen only a few times. The chain is built from TRBV5-1 and TRBJ2-2, with no clear D. Germline CDR1 reads SGHRS; CDR2 reads YFSETQ. Trimming stripped 0 bases from V and 1 base from J, with 4 bases between. This CDR3 region has 14 residues. In nucleotides, the CDR3 is TGCGCCAGCAGCTTGGGGCAGAACACCGGGGAGCTGTTTTTT. Its translation is CASSLGQNTGELFF.

The chain uses TRBV28 and TRBJ2-7; TRBD1 might be the D (6 bases). Germline V gene lookup returns CDR1 MDHEN and CDR2 SYDVKM. V was shortened by 3 bases and J by 2 bases, with 8 bases between the two germline ends. The CDR3 spans 13 residues. DNA for the CDR3: TGTGCCAGCAGTTTTGACAGGACCTACGAGCAGTACTTC. Protein product: CASSFDRTYEQYF. Supplemented by reference TRBV28 and TRBJ2-7, the full variable domain reads DVKVTQSSRYLVKRTGEKVFLECVQDMDHENMFWYRQDPGLGLRLIYFSYDVKMKEKGDIPEGYSVSREKKERFSLILESASTNQTSMYLCASSFDRTYEQYFGPGTRLTVT.

The chain recombines TRBV27 with TRBJ2-1; maybe TRBD2 (5 bases). V lost 3 bases and J 1 base, leaving 7 bases between the germline ends. The germline V gene has CDR1 MNHEY and CDR2 SMNVEV (reference sequence). CDR3 length: 14 amino acids. The CDR3 DNA reads as TGTGCCAGCAGTTTCGGCGGGTCCTACAATGAGCAGTTCTTC. Protein sequence: CASSFGGSYNEQFF.

The chain recombines TRBV9 with TRBJ2-7; no firm D call. V was shortened by 3 bases and J by 2 bases, with 12 bases between the two germline ends. Germline CDR1 SGDLS, CDR2 YYNGEE. This CDR3 spans 14 amino acids. The CDR3 nucleotides read TGTGCCAGCAGCGCCCATCTTGAGCCCTACGAGCAGTACTTC. Protein: CASSAHLEPYEQYF.

The V call is TRBV21-1, the J call TRBJ2-1; TRBD2, the table's D call, lacks a check against the DNA. TRBV21-1 is shown as a pseudogene. The CDR3 has 15 residues. The CDR3 DNA reads as TGTGCCAGCAGCAAAGAGTCTAGCGGGAGTATTGAGCAGTTCTTC. This codes for CASSKESSGSIEQFF.

This chain uses TRBV30 with TRBJ1-4; 7 bases line up with TRBD1. This CDR3 comprises 15 residues. Germline values: CDR1 GTSNPN, CDR2 SVGIG (reference sequence). The V and J ends lost 2 bases and 6 bases, in that order; junction bases with no gene match: 9. The DNA for the CDR3 is TGTGCCTGGAGTACAGGCGACAGGGTTTATGAAAAACTGTTTTTT. The encoded protein is CAWSTGDRVYEKLFF. The entire variable domain, with the rest obtained from reference TRBV30 and TRBJ1-4, is as follows: SQTIHQWPATLVQPVGSPLSLECTVEGTSNPNLYWYRQAAGRGLQLLFYSVGIGQISSEVPQNLSASRPQDRQFILSSKKLLLSDSGFYLCAWSTGDRVYEKLFFGSGTQLSVL.